This record covers a single T cell receptor (beta chain). TCRdb reprocessed the PCR reads with MiXCR, giving one entry per CDR3 protein. The table records about 16,000 distinct CDR3 sequences, approximately 50% of them present only once. Per the germline V gene, CDR1 is SGHVS and CDR2 is FQNEAQ. The CDR3 contains 16 residues. Localized lung adenocarcinoma, a non-small cell lung cancer, affected the donors. These data are taken from a study of CD4 and CD8 cells across lung adenocarcinoma regions. The specimen was CD8+ T cells from the center of a lung tumor. The sequence came from a female donor with lung adenocarcinoma. The CD4 and CD8 labels of this study may be unreliable. This chain connects TRBV7-8 to TRBJ2-1; 11 nucleotides line up with TRBD2. Near its end, the DNA agrees better with TRBJ2-5, so the J call may be wrong. CDR3 in DNA: TGTGCCAGCAGCCCGCCCCCTAGCGGGAGGCAGGAGACCCAGTACTTC. It codes for CASSPPPSGRQETQYF.